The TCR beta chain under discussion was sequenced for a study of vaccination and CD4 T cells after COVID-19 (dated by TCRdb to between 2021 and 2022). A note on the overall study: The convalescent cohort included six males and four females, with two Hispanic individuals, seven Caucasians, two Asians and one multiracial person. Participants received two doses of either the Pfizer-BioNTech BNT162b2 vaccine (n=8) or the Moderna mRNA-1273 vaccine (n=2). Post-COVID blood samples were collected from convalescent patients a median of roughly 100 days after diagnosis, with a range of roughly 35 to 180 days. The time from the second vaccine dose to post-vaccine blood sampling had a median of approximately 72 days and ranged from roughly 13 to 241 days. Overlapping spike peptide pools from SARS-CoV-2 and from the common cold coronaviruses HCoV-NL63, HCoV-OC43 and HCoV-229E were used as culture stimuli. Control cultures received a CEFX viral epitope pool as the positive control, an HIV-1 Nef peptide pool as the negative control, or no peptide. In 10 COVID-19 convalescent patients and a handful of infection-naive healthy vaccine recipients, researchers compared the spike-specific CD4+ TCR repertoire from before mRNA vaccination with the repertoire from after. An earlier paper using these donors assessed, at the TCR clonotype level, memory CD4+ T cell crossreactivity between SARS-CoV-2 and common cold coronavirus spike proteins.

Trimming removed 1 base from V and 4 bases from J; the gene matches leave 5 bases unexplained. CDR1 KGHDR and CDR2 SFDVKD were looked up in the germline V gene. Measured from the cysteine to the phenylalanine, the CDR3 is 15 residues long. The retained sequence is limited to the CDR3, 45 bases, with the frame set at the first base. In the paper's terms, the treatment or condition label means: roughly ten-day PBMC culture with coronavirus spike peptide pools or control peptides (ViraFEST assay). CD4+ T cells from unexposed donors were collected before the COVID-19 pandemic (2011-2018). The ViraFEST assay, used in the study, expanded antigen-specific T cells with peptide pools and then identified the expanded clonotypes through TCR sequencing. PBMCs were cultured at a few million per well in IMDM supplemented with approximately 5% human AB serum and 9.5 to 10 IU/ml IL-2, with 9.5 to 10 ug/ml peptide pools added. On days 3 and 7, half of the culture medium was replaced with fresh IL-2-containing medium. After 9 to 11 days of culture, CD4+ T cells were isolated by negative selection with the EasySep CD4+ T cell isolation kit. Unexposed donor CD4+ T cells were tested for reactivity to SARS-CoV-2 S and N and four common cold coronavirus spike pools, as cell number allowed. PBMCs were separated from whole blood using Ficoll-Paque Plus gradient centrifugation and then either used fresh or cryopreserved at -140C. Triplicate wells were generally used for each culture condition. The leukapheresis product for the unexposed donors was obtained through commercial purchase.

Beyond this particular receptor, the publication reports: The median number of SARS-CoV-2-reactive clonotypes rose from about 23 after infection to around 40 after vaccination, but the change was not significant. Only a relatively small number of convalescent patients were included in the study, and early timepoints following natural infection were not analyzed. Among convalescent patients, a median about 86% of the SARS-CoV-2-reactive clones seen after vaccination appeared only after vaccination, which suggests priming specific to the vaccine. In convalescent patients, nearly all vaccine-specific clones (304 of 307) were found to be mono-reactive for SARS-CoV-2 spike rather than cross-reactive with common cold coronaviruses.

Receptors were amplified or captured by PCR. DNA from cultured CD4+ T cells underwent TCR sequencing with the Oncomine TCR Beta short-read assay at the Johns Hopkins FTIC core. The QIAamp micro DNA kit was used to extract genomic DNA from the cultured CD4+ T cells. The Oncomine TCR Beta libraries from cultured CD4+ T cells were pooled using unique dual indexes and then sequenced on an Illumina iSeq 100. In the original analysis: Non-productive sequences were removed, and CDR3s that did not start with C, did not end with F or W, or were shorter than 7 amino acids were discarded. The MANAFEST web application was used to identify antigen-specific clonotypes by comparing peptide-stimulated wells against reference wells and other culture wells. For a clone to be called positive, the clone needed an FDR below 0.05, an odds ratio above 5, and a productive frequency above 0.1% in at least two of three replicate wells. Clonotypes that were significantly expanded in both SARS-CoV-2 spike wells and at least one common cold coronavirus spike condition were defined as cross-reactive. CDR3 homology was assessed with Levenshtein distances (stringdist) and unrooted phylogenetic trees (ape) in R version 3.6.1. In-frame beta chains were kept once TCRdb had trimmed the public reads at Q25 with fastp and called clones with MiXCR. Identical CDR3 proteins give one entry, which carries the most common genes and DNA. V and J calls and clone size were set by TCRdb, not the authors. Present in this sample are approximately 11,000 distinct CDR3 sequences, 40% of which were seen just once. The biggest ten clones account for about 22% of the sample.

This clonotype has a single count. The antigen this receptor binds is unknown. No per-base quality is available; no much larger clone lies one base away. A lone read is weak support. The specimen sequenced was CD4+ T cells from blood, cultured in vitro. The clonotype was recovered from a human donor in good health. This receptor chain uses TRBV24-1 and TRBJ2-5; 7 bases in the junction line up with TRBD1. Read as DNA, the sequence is TGTGCCACCAGTGATTTCACAGGGGTAAGAGAGACCCAGTACTTC. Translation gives CATSDFTGVRETQYF.